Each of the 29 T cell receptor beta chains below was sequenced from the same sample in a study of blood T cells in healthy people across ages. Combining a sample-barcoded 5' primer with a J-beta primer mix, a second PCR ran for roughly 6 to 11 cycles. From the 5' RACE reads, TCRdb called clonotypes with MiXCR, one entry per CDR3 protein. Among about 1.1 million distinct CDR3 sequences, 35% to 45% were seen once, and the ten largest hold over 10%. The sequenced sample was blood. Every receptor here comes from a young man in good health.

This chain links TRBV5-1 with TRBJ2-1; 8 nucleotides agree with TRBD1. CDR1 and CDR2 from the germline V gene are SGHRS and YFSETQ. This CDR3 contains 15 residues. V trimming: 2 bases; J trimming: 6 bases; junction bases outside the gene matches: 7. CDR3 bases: TGCGCCAGCAGCTTAGGACAGGGACTCAGCAATGAGCAGTTCTTC. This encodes CASSLGQGLSNEQFF.

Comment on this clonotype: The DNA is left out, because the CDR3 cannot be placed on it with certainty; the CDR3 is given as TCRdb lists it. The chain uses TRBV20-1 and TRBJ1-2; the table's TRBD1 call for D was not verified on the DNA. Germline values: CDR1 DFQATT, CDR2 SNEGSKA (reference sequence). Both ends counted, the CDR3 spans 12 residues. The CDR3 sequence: CSARDVGQGTTF.

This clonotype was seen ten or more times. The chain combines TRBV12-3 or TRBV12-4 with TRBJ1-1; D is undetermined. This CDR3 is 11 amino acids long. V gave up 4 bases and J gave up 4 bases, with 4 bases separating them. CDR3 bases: TGTGCCAGCAGTTCTGCCACTGAAGCTTTCTTT. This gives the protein CASSSATEAFF.

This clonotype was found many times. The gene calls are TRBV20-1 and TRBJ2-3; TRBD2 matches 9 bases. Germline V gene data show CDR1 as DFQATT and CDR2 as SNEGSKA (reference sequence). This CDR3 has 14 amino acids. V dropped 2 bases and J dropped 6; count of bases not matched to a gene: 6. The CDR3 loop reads CSARPGLAVDTQYF. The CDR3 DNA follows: TGCAGTGCTAGACCGGGACTAGCAGTTGATACGCAGTATTTT.

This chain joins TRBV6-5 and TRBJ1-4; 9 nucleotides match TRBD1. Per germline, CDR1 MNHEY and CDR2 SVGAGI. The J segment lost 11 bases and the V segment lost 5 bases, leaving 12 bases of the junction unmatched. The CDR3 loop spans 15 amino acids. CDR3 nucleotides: TGTGCCAGCAGTACGGGGACAGGGTTAGTCGGTAAACTGTTTTTT. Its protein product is CASSTGTGLVGKLFF.

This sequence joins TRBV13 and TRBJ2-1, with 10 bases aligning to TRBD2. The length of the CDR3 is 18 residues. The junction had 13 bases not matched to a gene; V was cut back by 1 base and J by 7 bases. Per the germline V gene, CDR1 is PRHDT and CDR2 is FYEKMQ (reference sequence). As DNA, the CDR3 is TGTGCCAGCAGCTTAGTATTGGCTAGCGGGGGAGCGGGGAATGAGCAGTTCTTC. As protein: CASSLVLASGGAGNEQFF.

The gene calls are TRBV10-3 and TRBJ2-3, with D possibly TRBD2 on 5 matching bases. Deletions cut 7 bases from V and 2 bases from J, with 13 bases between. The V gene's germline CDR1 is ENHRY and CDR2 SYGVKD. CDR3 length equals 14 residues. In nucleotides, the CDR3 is TGTGCCATCACCCCCGGGGATCCCACAGATACGCAGTATTTT. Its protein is CAITPGDPTDTQYF.

This chain's CDR3 is CASSESRDSYNSPLHF. In nucleotides, the CDR3 is TGTGCCAGCAGCGAGAGTCGGGACAGTTATAATTCACCCCTCCACTTT. This chain links TRBV28 with TRBJ1-6, with 7 bases matching TRBD1. Germline assignment: CDR1 MDHEN and CDR2 SYDVKM. V shed 6 bases, J shed 4 bases, and the junction held 9 bases outside the gene matches. The CDR3 runs to 16 residues.

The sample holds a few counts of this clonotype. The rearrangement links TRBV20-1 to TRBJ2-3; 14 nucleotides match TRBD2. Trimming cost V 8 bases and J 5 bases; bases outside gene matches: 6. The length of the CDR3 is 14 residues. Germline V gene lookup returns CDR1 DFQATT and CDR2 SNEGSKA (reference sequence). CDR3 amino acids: CSPSGTSGGDTQYF. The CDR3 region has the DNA TGCAGTCCATCTGGGACTAGCGGGGGAGATACGCAGTATTTT.

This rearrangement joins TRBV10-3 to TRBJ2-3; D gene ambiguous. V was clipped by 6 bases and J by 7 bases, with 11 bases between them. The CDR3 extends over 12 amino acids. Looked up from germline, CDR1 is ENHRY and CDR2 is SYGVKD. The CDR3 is CAISVSVYTQYF. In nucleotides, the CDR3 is TGTGCCATCAGCGTGTCGGTTTATACGCAGTATTTT.

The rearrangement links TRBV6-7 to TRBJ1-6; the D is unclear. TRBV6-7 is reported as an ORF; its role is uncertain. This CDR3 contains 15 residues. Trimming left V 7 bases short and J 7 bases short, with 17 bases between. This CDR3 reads CASNPYGRENSPLHF. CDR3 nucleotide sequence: TGTGCCAGCAATCCCTATGGGAGGGAGAATTCACCCCTCCACTTT.

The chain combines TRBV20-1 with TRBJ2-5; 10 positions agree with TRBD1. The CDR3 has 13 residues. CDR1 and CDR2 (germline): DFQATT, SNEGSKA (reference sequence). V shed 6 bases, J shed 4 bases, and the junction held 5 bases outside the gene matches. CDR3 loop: CSAGQGVTETQYF. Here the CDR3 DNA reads TGCAGTGCCGGACAGGGGGTGACAGAGACCCAGTACTTC.

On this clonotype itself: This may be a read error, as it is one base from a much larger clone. CDR3 amino acids: CASNARGLAGETQFF. The CDR3 DNA reads TGTGCCAGCAATGCCCGAGGACTAGCGGGGGAGACCCAGTTCTTC. The chain couples TRBV12-3 or TRBV12-4 to TRBJ2-1; 13 bases agree with TRBD2. V lost 7 bases to trimming and J lost 13 bases; unmatched junction nucleotides: 13. This CDR3 is built from 15 residues.

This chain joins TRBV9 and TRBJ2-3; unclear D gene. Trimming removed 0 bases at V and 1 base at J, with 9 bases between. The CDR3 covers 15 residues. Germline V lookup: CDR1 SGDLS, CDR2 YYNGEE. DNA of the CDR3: TGTGCCAGCAGCGTAGATGTCTACCGCACAGATACGCAGTATTTT. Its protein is CASSVDVYRTDTQYF.

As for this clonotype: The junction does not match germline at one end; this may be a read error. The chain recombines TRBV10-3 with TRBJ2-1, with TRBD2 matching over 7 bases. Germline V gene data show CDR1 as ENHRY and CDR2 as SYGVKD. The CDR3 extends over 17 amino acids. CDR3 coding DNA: TGTGCCTTCAGTGAGTCCCCTGGCGGGGGCTCCTACAATGAGCAGTTCTTC. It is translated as CAFSESPGGGSYNEQFF.

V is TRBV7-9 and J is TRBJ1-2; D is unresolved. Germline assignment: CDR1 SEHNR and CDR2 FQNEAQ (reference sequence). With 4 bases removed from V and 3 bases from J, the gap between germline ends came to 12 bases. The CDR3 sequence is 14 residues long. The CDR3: CASSSLSWDYGYTF. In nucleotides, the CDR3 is TGTGCCAGCAGCTCGCTCTCTTGGGACTATGGCTACACCTTC.

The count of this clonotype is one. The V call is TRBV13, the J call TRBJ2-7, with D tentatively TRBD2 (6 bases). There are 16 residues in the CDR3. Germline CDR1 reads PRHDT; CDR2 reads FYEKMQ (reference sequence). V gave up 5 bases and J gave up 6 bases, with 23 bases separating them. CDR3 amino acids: CASSRARDSGPVEQYF. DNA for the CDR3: TGTGCCAGCAGCCGTGCCCGGGACTCCGGCCCCGTCGAGCAGTACTTC.

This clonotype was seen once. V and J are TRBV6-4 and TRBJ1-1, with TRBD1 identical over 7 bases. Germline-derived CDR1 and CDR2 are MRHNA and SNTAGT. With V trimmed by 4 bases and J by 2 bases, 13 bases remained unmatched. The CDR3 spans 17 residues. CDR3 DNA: TGTGCCAGCAGTGTTAGCCCTAACAGGGGTAAAAACACTGAAGCTTTCTTT. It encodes CASSVSPNRGKNTEAFF.

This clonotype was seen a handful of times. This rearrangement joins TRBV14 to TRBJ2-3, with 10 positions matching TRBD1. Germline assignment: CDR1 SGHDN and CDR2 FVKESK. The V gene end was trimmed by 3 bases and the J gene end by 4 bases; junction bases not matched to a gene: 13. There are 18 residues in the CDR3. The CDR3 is CASSQETLDRGNADTQYF. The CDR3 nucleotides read TGTGCCAGCAGCCAGGAAACTTTGGACAGGGGGAATGCAGATACGCAGTATTTT. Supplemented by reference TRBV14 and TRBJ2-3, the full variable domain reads EAGVTQFPSHSVIEKGQTVTLRCDPISGHDNLYWYRRVMGKEIKFLLHFVKESKQDESGMPNNRFLAERTGGTYSTLKVQPAELEDSGVYFCASSQETLDRGNADTQYFGPGTRLTVL.

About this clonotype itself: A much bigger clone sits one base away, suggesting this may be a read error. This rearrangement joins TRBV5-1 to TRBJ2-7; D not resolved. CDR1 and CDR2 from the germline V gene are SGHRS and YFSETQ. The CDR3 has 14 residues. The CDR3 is CASGLDGSSYEQYF. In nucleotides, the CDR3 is TGCGCCAGCGGCTTGGACGGGTCCTCCTACGAGCAGTACTTC.

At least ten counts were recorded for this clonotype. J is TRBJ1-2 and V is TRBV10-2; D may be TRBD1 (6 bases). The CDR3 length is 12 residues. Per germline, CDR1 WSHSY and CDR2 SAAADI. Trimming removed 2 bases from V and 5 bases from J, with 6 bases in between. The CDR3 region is CASSERGYGYTF. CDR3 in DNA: TGCGCCAGCAGTGAGAGGGGGTATGGCTACACCTTC.

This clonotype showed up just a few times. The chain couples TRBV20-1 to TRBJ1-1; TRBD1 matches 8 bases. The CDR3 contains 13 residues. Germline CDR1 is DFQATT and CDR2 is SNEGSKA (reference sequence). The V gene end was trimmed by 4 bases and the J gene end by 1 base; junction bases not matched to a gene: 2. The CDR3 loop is CSAIGTGNTEAFF. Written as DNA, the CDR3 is TGCAGTGCTATAGGGACAGGGAACACTGAAGCTTTCTTT.

The CDR3 nucleotides are TGTGCCAGCAGTTTTGACAGGGGAGGTGGGCCCCAGCATTTT. Its translation is CASSFDRGGGPQHF. This chain connects TRBV12-3 or TRBV12-4 to TRBJ1-5; 8 bases fit TRBD1. V lost 3 bases, J lost 9 bases, and 7 bases stayed unmatched. The CDR3 sequence is 14 residues long.

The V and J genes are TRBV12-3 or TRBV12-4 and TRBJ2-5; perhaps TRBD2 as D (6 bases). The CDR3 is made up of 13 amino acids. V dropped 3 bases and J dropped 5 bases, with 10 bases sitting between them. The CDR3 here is CASSFTTSETQYF. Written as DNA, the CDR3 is TGTGCCAGCAGTTTCACTACTAGCGAGACCCAGTACTTC.

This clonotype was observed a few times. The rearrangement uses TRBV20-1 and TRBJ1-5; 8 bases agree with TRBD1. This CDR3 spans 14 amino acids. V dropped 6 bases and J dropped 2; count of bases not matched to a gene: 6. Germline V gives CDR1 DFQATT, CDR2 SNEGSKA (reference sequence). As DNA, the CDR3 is TGCAGTGCAACTACGGACAGGGGCAATCAGCCCCAGCATTTT. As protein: CSATTDRGNQPQHF.

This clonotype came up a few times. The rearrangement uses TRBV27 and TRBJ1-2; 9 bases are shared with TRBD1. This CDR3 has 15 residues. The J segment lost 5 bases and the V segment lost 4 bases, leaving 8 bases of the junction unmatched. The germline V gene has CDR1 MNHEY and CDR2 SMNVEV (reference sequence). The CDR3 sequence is CASSSGTGWRYGYTF. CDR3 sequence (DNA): TGTGCCAGCAGTTCCGGGACAGGGTGGAGATATGGCTACACCTTC.

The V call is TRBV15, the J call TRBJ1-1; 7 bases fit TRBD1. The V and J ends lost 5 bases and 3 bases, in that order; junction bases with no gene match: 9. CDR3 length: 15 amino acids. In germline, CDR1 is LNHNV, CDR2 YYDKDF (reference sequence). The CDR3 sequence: CATSGYFTGDTEAFF. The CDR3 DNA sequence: TGTGCCACCAGCGGATATTTTACAGGGGACACTGAAGCTTTCTTT.

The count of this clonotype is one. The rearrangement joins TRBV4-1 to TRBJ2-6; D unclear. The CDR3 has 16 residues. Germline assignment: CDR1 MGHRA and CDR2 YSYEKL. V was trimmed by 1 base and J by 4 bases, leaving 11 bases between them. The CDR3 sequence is CASSQGTGLGANVLTF. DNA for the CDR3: TGCGCCAGCAGCCAAGGTACCGGTTTGGGGGCCAACGTCCTGACTTTC.

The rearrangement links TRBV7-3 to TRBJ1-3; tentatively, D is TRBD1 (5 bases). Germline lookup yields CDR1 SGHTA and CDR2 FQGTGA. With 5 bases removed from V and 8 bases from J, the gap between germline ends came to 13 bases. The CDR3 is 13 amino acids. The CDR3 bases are TGTGCCAGCAGCCTAGGGACCGGGGACACCATATATTTT. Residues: CASSLGTGDTIYF. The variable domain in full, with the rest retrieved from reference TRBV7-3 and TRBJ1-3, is GAGVSQTPSNKVTEKGKYVELRCDPISGHTALYWYRQSLGQGPEFLIYFQGTGAADDSGLPNDRFFAVRPEGSVSTLKIQRTERGDSAVYLCASSLGTGDTIYFGEGSWLTVV.